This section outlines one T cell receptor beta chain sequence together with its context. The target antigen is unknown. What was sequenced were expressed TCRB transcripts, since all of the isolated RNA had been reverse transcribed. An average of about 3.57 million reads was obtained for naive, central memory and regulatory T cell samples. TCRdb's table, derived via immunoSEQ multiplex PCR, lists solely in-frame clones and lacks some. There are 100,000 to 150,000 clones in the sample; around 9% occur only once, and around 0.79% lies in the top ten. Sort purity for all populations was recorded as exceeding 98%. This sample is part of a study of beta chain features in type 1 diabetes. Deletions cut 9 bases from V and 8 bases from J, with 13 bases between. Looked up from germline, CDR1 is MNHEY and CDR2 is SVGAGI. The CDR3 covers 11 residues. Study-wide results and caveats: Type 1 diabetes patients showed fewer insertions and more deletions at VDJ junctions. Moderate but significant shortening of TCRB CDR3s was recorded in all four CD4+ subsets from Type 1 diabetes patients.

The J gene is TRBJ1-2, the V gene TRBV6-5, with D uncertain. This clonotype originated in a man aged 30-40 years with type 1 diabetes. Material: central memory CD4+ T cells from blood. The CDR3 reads CASSGPGGYTF. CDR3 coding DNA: TGTGCCAGTTCCGGGCCGGGAGGCTACACCTTC.